Listed below are T cell receptor beta chains from one sample, sequenced in a study of cytomegalovirus exposure and HLA in healthy donors. Libraries were prepared by immunoSEQ multiplex PCR; TCRdb keeps only in-frame clonotypes and omits some of them. The sample has roughly 110,000 clones; 88% are singletons. The sequencing input was PBMCs. The receptors come from a woman aged 18 to 35 in good health and CMV-seropositive. Each CDR3 is given with its conserved first and last residue. The D gene is left open where the match is weak. Only some rows state a clone size, as once, few, many or a class for expanded clones.

J,D,V,size,DNA,CDR3
TRBJ1-6,TRBD1,TRBV7-8,once,TGTGCCAGCAGCCGGGGCCGGGACAGGACGTCCTCCTATAATTCACCCCTCCACTTT,CASSRGRDRTSSYNSPLHF
TRBJ2-5,.,TRBV7-9,.,TGTGCCAGCAGCTTAGCTCCGACAGGCCAAGAGACCCAGTACTTC,CASSLAPTGQETQYF
TRBJ2-1,.,TRBV6-1,.,TGTGCCAGCACGGGTTACCGTGGCACTGAGCAGTTCTTC,CASTGYRGTEQFF
TRBJ1-4,.,TRBV28,.,TGTGCCAGCAGTACACAAGGAGATAATGAAAAACTGTTTTTT,CASSTQGDNEKLFF
TRBJ1-1,.,TRBV6-1,.,TGTGCCAGCAAGGAGGCCATCCGCATTGAAGCTTTCTTT,CASKEAIRIEAFF
TRBJ1-4,.,TRBV25-1,.,TGTGCCAGCAGTGTGCAGGGGTGGGAGGAAAAACTGTTTTTT,CASSVQGWEEKLFF
TRBJ1-2,TRBD1,TRBV6-5,.,TGTGCCAGCAGTTACTACAGGGGCGAGGATGGCTACACCTTC,CASSYYRGEDGYTF
TRBJ2-5,.,TRBV28,.,TGTGCCAGCAGTCCCTTGGATAGCTTACGCTACCAAGAGACCCAGTACTTC,CASSPLDSLRYQETQYF
TRBJ1-2,TRBD1,TRBV9,.,TGTGCCAGCAGCGCGACTGGACAGGGGGTGGGCTATGGCTACACCTTC,CASSATGQGVGYGYTF
TRBJ1-2,.,TRBV21-1,few,TGTGCCAGCAGCAAGGACACCTTCTATGGCTACACCTTC,CASSKDTFYGYTF
TRBJ2-1,.,TRBV27,.,TGTGCCAGCACCCCAATCCCGCAGGGTGGCAATGAGCAGTTCTTC,CASTPIPQGGNEQFF
TRBJ2-1,.,TRBV10-1,.,TGCGCCAGCAGTGAGTCGATGGGGGGGCTCGAGGAGCAGTTCTTC,CASSESMGGLEEQFF
TRBJ2-5,.,TRBV6-1,.,TGTGCCAGCGGGGGGGCTAGTTGGACCCAGTACTTC,CASGGASWTQYF
TRBJ1-1,.,TRBV6-1,few,TGTGCCAGCAGTGAAAAAGAGGAGGGAGATGAAGCTTTCTTT,CASSEKEEGDEAFF
TRBJ1-4,.,TRBV9,.,TGTGCCAGCAGCCACGAGGGGGGGGACACTGAAAAACTGTTTTTT,CASSHEGGDTEKLFF
TRBJ2-7,.,TRBV11-3,.,TGTGCCAGCAGCTTAGTTTCCCCTATCTACGAGCAGTACTTC,CASSLVSPIYEQYF
TRBJ1-1,.,TRBV7-2,.,TGTGCCAGCAGCCCCCAGACAGGCGGCGGTTCTGAAGCTTTCTTT,CASSPQTGGGSEAFF
TRBJ2-3,TRBD2,TRBV19,.,TGTGCCAGTAGGAATCTACTAGCGGAAAGCACAGATACGCAGTATTTT,CASRNLLAESTDTQYF
TRBJ1-1,.,TRBV18,once,TGTGCCAGCTCACCAACCGCAGGGATGAACACTGAAGCTTTCTTT,CASSPTAGMNTEAFF
TRBJ1-5,.,TRBV6-5,.,TGTGCCAGCAGTTATGCGGGGATTGGCCTTAATCAGCCCCAGCATTTT,CASSYAGIGLNQPQHF
TRBJ2-7,TRBD1,TRBV6-6,.,TGTGCCAGCAGTCCCTTCGACAGGGGGCTCTCGGGGGAGCAGTACTTC,CASSPFDRGLSGEQYF
TRBJ2-7,TRBD2,TRBV7-6,.,TGTGCCAGCAGCTTAGCTAGCGGGGGGGGTGAGCAGTACTTC,CASSLASGGGEQYF
TRBJ1-5,.,TRBV7-2,few,TGTGCCAGCAGCTCGTACAGGGCTGTCCATCAGCCCCAGCATTTT,CASSSYRAVHQPQHF
TRBJ2-3,.,TRBV4-1,.,TGCGCCAGCGCCTTCTCGTCGGGGGATAATCGGGGAGATACGCAGTATTTT,CASAFSSGDNRGDTQYF
TRBJ2-3,.,TRBV6-4,.,TGTGCCACCGCATTCAGGGCCACAGATACGCAGTATTTT,CATAFRATDTQYF
TRBJ2-2,TRBD2,TRBV18,.,TGTGCCAGCTCACGCGTCGGGGGGAGATCTAACACCGGGGAGCTGTTTTTT,CASSRVGGRSNTGELFF
TRBJ1-2,.,TRBV19,.,TGTGCCAGTAGTATCCCTGATGGCTACACCTTC,CASSIPDGYTF
TRBJ1-5,.,TRBV10-3,.,TGTGCCATCAGTGAGTCAGGGGGGGCCAATCAGCCCCAGCATTTT,CAISESGGANQPQHF
TRBJ1-2,TRBD1,TRBV27,.,TGTGCCAGCAGGGGACAGGACTATGGCTACACCTTC,CASRGQDYGYTF
TRBJ1-3,.,TRBV19,.,TGTGCCAGTAGTTCCGTGGGCCACTTGATATATTTT,CASSSVGHLIYF
TRBJ2-2,.,TRBV4-2,.,TGTGCCAGCAGCCAAGATAGGGGGGGAATTACGGACACCGGGGAGCTGTTTTTT,CASSQDRGGITDTGELFF
TRBJ2-7,TRBD1,TRBV27,.,TGTGCCAGCAGTTTAGCGGGACAGGGGGGCTACGAGCAGTACTTC,CASSLAGQGGYEQYF
TRBJ1-5,.,TRBV9,once,TGTGCCAGCAGCGTTCAGGAGTTGCAGGGGCCCCAGCATTTT,CASSVQELQGPQHF
TRBJ2-2,.,TRBV27,few,TGTGCCAGCAGTTTTTCTAGCTTCGGGGAGCTGTTTTTT,CASSFSSFGELFF
TRBJ2-7,.,TRBV5-6,.,TGTGCCAGCAGCTTGGGGCAGGTACTGGAGCAGTACTTC,CASSLGQVLEQYF
TRBJ1-1,TRBD1,TRBV19,.,TGTGCCAGTAGTAGGGACAGAGATAACACTGAAGCTTTCTTT,CASSRDRDNTEAFF
TRBJ2-1,.,TRBV18,.,TGTGCCAGCTCACCACGATATGGCTCACCCCCCTACAATGAGCAGTTCTTC,CASSPRYGSPPYNEQFF
TRBJ2-6,.,TRBV28,.,TGTGCCAGCAGTCCCTATGCTATGGGACTGCGGGGACCCTCTGGGGCCAACGTCCTGACTTTC,CASSPYAMGLRGPSGANVLTF
TRBJ1-1,.,TRBV20-1,.,TGCAGTGCGAGGACACTTACTGAAGCTTTCTTT,CSARTLTEAFF
TRBJ2-3,TRBD2,TRBV19,.,TGTGCCAGTGGGACTAGCGGGGGGGTCACAGATACGCAGTATTTT,CASGTSGGVTDTQYF
TRBJ2-2,TRBD1,TRBV11-3,.,TGTGCCAGCAGCCCCACAGGGGCGGCCACCGGGGAGCTGTTTTTT,CASSPTGAATGELFF
TRBJ1-4,.,TRBV11-2,.,TGTGCCAGCAGCTCCGGGACTCTAACTAATGAAAAACTGTTTTTT,CASSSGTLTNEKLFF
TRBJ2-7,.,TRBV27,few,TGTGCCAGCAGCACCCAGTGGGGGCTGGACTACGAGCAGTACTTC,CASSTQWGLDYEQYF
TRBJ1-4,.,TRBV23-1,.,TGCGCCAGCAGTCAATGGGAGGGAGGGGTGGATGGTAATGAAAAACTGTTTTTT,CASSQWEGGVDGNEKLFF
TRBJ1-2,.,TRBV4-1,once,TGCGCCAGCAGCCAAGGGGGGGGCATTATCCATGGCTACACCTTC,CASSQGGGIIHGYTF
TRBJ2-7,.,TRBV6-1,.,TGTGCCAGCAGTGAACCGGGTCTAGGCAAATTATCCTACGAGCAGTACTTC,CASSEPGLGKLSYEQYF
TRBJ1-1,TRBD1,TRBV2,.,TGTGCCAGCAGTTACCAATCCCGGGACAGTGAAGCTTTCTTT,CASSYQSRDSEAFF
TRBJ2-3,.,TRBV29-1,.,TGCAGCGTTGAATCTATCCTAGGGGCAGATACGCAGTATTTT,CSVESILGADTQYF
TRBJ1-2,.,TRBV18,.,TGTGCCAGCTCACAGGTCGTGAGGGAGGGTTTCTATGGCTACACCTTC,CASSQVVREGFYGYTF
TRBJ2-6,.,TRBV7-2,.,TGTGCCAGCAGCTTAGGGACTTCCTCTGGGGCCAACGTCCTGACTTTC,CASSLGTSSGANVLTF
TRBJ1-2,.,TRBV10-3,.,TGTGCCATCGGAGGGACTAACTATGGCTACACCTTC,CAIGGTNYGYTF